This T cell receptor (beta chain) was captured in a study of cytomegalovirus exposure and HLA in healthy donors. Study information: Both the 100 to 150 validation repertoires and the roughly 620 first-cohort repertoires used the same platform, as reported by a later analysis. Whole-study findings and limits: A few CMV-associated chains proved CMV antigen-specific in vitro.

This CDR3 has 14 residues. Trimming took 5 bases from V and 1 from J, leaving 11 bases between them. Germline-derived CDR1 and CDR2 are MNHEY and SMNVEV (reference sequence). The data were produced by immunoSEQ multiplex PCR, yet TCRdb's version contains in-frame clones alone and is incomplete. In the table there are around 220,000 clones, approximately 83% of which are singletons. A note on this clone: Its matching antigen is unknown.

The donors were members of the validation cohort comprising roughly 130 subjects, separate from the approximately 630-subject first cohort. This TCR was sampled from a woman in her twenties or thirties in good health and CMV-seropositive. The material sequenced was PBMCs. The genes are TRBV27 and TRBJ2-5; the D is unclear. The CDR3 here is CASSAAGLQETQYF. CDR3 nucleotide sequence: TGTGCCAGCAGTGCAGCCGGCCTCCAAGAGACCCAGTACTTC.